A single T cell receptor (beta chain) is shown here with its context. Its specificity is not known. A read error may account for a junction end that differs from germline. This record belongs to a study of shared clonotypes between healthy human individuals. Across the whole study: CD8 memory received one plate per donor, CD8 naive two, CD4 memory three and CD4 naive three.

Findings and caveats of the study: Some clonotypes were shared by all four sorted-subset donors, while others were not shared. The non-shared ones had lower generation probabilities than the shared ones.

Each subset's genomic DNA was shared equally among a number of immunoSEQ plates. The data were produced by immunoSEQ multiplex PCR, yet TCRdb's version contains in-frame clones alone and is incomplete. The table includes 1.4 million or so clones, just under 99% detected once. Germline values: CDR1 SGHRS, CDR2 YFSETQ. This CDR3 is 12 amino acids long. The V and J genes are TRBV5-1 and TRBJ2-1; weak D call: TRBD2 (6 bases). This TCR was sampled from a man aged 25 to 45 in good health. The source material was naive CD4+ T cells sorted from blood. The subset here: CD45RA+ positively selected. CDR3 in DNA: TGCGCCAGCAGCTTGCCGGGACTCCCGCGGGTCTTC. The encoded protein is CASSLPGLPRVF.